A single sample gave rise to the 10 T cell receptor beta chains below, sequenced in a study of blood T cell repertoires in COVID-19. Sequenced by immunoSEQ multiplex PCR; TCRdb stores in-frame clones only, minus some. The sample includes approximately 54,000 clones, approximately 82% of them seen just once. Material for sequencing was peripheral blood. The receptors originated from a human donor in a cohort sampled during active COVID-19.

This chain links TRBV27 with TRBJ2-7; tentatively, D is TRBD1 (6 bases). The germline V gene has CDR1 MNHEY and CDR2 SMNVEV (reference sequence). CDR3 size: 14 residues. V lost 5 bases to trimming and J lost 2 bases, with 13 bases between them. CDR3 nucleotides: TGTGCCAGCAGTCCGGACAGTAATCCCTACGAGCAGTACTTC. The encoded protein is CASSPDSNPYEQYF.

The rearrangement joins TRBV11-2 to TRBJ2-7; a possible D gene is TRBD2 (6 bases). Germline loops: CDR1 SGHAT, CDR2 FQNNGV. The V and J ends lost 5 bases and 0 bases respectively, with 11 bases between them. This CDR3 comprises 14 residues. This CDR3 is CASSEAGSSYEQYF. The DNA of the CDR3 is TGTGCCAGCAGCGAGGCGGGATCCTCCTACGAGCAGTACTTC.

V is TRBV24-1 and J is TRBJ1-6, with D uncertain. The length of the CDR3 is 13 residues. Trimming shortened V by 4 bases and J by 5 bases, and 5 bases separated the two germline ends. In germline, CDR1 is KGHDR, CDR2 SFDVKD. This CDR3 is CATSDHNNSPLHF. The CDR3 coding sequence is TGTGCCACCAGTGACCACAATAATTCACCCCTCCACTTT.

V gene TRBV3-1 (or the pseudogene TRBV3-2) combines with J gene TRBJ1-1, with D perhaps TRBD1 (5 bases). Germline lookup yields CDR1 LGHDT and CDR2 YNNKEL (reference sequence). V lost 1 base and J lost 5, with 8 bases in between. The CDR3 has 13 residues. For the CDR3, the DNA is TGTGCCAGCAGCCAAGCGGCAGGGACTGAAGCTTTCTTT. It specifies CASSQAAGTEAFF.

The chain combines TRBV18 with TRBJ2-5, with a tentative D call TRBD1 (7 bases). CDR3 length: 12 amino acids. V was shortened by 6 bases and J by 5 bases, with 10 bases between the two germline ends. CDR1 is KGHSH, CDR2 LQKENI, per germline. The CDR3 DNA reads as TGTGCCAGCTCGTCAGGGGGGGAGACCCAGTACTTC. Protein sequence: CASSSGGETQYF.

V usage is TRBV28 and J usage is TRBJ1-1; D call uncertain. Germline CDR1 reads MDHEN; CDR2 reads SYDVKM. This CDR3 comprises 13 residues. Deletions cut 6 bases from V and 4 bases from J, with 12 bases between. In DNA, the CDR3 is TGTGCCAGCAGCCTCCTCGGTGGCACTGAAGCTTTCTTT. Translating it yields CASSLLGGTEAFF.

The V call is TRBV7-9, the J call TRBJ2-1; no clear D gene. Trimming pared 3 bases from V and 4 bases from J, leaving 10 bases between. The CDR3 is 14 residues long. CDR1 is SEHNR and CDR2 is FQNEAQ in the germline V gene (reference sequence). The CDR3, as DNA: TGTGCCAGCAGCTTCACCACAGTTTACAATGAGCAGTTCTTC. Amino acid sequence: CASSFTTVYNEQFF.

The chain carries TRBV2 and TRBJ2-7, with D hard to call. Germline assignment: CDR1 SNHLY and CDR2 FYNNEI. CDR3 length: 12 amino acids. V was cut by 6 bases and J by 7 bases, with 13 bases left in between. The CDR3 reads CASRGDQEEQYF. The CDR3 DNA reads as TGTGCCAGCAGGGGTGACCAGGAAGAGCAGTACTTC.

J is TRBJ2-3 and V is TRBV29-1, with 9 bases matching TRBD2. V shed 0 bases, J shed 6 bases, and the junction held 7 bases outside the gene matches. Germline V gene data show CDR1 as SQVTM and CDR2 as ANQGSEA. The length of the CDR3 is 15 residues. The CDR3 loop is CSVEEGREGPDTQYF. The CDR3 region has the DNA TGCAGCGTTGAAGAGGGGCGGGAGGGCCCCGATACGCAGTATTTT.

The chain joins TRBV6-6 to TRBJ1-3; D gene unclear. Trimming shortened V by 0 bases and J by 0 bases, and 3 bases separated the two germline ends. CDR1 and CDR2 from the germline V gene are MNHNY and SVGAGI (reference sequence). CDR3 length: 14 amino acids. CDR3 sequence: CASSYSVSGNTIYF. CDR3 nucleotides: TGTGCCAGCAGTTACTCCGTCTCTGGAAACACCATATATTTT.